The rows below give T cell receptor beta chains drawn from one sample of a study of T cells in Graves' hyperthyroidism and ophthalmopathy. TCRdb redid the calling of the multiplex PCR reads with MiXCR, one entry per CDR3 protein. Here the sample spans about half a million distinct CDR3 sequences, about 20% being singletons. Sequenced sample: blood. These receptors were obtained from a man aged 18-30 years with Graves' hyperthyroidism. Both conserved end residues are part of each CDR3. The D gene is left open where the match is weak. Where a row states a size, it is once, few, many or the class of an expanded clone; other rows omit it.

TRBJ1-1 | many | TRBV19 | . | CASSKTGGGARNTEAFF | TGTGCCAGTAGTAAAACCGGGGGAGGAGCTCGGAACACTGAAGCTTTCTTT
TRBJ2-2 | few | TRBV11-1 | TRBD2 | CASSQLAGGQNTGELFF | TGTGCCAGCAGTCAACTAGCGGGGGGCCAGAACACCGGGGAGCTGTTTTTT
TRBJ2-7 | many | TRBV6-1 | . | CASSLGGKQYF | TGTGCCAGCAGTCTGGGGGGAAAGCAGTACTTC
TRBJ1-1 | once | TRBV15 | . | CATSTSTLANTEAFF | TGTGCCACCAGCACCTCCACTCTGGCGAACACTGAAGCTTTCTTT
TRBJ2-2 | . | TRBV28 | TRBD1 | CASSPQDRGFPGELFF | TGTGCCAGCAGCCCCCAGGACAGGGGGTTTCCCGGGGAGCTGTTTTTT
TRBJ1-6 | few | TRBV6-5 | . | CASSYGYNSPLHF | TGTGCCAGCAGTTATGGGTATAATTCACCCCTCCACTTT
TRBJ2-7 | many | TRBV2 | TRBD1 | CASRQGASSYEQYF | TGTGCCAGCCGACAGGGGGCAAGCTCCTACGAGCAGTACTTC
TRBJ1-5 | many | TRBV19 | TRBD1 | CASIDREYSNQPQHF | TGTGCCAGTATTGACAGGGAATATAGCAATCAGCCCCAGCATTTT
TRBJ1-1 | . | TRBV11-3 | . | CASSRGQYTEAFF | TGTGCCAGCAGCCGAGGACAATACACTGAAGCTTTCTTT
TRBJ1-2 | many | TRBV19 | TRBD1 | CASSTPGTGLNDGYTF | TGTGCCAGTAGTACCCCTGGGACAGGACTAAACGATGGCTACACCTTC
TRBJ2-2 | many | TRBV6-2/TRBV6-3 | . | CASSRTPAYFGGELFF | TGTGCCAGCAGTAGGACTCCCGCCTATTTCGGCGGGGAGCTGTTTTTT